This entry is about one T cell receptor beta chain. Time point denoted: newly diagnosed GD, antithyroid drugs for less than 3 months. With RNA extracted from PBMCs as input, the TCR library was made. The TCR beta library used iRepertoire HTBI primers with Arm-PCR amplification of CDR3. From the multiplex PCR reads, TCRdb called clonotypes with MiXCR, one entry per CDR3 protein. The table has roughly 420,000 distinct CDR3 sequences, roughly 15% seen once. The data belong to a study of regulatory T cells in long-lasting Graves disease. The CDR3 runs to 13 residues. V was shortened by 1 base and J by 9 bases, with 10 bases between the two germline ends. CDR1 is SEHNR, CDR2 FQNEAQ, per germline (reference sequence). In addition, the sample was reused for a study of T cells in Graves' hyperthyroidism and ophthalmopathy.

V and J are TRBV7-9 and TRBJ1-5; no reliable D call. The sample here was peripheral blood mononuclear cells (PBMCs), taken at new diagnosis, from a patient treated with antithyroid drugs. This TCR derives from a woman aged 18 to 35 with Graves disease. In DNA form, the CDR3 reads TGTGCCAGCAGCTTAGGCCCGGGTAGGCCCCAGCATTTT. It encodes CASSLGPGRPQHF.